This TCR beta chain was found in a study of blood T cell repertoires in COVID-19. Whole-study context: Specimens from acute and convalescent COVID-19 originated in the United States, Italy and Spain. PBMCs, B-cell-depleted T cells, or T cells were the source of the cDNA or gDNA that made up the material.

The CDR3 extends over 13 amino acids. Germline CDR1 is MNHEY and CDR2 is SVGAGI. V shed 6 bases and J 7 bases; nucleotides not matched to a gene: 4. Per the original data handling: Amplification of reference gene primers was used by the study to estimate nucleated cell counts. Measured with immunoSEQ multiplex PCR; TCRdb has only the in-frame clones, and not every one. D and trimming come from the DNA, and the V and J calls and clone size come from that table. The sample consists of about 150,000 clones, approximately 82% of them appearing once. Sequences were obtained from peripheral blood. The sequence came from a woman aged 50 to 60 in a cohort sampled during active or convalescent COVID-19. V and J are TRBV6-5 and TRBJ1-1, with TRBD1 matching 11 bases. CDR3 in amino acids: CASSGQGAGEAFF. The CDR3 nucleotides are TGTGCCAGCAGCGGACAGGGGGCGGGTGAAGCTTTCTTT.